This T cell receptor (beta chain) was identified during a study of T cell responses to AZD1222 COVID-19 vaccine. The study's findings and limits: AZD1222 recipients seropositive at baseline numbered only six or seven.

Germline assignment: CDR1 SGDLS and CDR2 YYNGEE. With 4 bases clipped from V and 4 bases from J, the junction kept 8 bases outside the gene matches. This CDR3 is built from 15 residues. Here immunoSEQ multiplex PCR was the method, and the copy in TCRdb shows in-frame clones only, minus some. This table holds roughly 70,000 clones, approximately 85% found once. On this clone itself: Its specificity is not known.

The sequencing used peripheral blood, collected on day 0 of AZD1222 vaccination. This rearrangement joins TRBV9 to TRBJ2-1; 7 nucleotides agree with TRBD2. The clonotype was recovered from an adult in good health. The CDR3 DNA is TGTGCCAGCAGCTTACCGGGACTACTTTACAATGAGCAGTTCTTC. This translates into CASSLPGLLYNEQFF.